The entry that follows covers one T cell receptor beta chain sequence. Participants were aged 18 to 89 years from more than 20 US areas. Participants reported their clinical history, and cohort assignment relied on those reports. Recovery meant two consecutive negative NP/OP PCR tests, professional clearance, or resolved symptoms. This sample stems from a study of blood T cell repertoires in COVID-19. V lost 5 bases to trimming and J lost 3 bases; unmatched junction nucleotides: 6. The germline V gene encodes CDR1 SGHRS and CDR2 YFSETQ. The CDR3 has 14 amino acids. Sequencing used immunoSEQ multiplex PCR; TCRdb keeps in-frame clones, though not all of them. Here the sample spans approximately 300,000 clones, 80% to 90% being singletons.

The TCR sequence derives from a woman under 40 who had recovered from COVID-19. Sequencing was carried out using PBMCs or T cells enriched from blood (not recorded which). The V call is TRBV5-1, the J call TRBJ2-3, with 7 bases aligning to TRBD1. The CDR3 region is CASRSTGVTDTQYF. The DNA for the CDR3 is TGCGCCAGCAGGTCCACAGGGGTGACAGATACGCAGTATTTT.